This T cell receptor (beta chain) derives from a study of shared clonotypes between healthy human individuals. Study at large: Ranging from 18 to 49 in age, donors were two women and a few men.

The V gene's germline CDR1 is MNHEY and CDR2 SVGAGI. Deletions cut 5 bases from V and 3 bases from J, with 14 bases between. The CDR3 totals 15 residues. Deep-level settings were used for running the assay. Clones were read by immunoSEQ multiplex PCR, and TCRdb kept only the in-frame ones, dropping some. The table includes a few million clones, roughly 93% detected once. The sequencing sample was made of naive CD4+ T cells from PBMCs. Regarding subset: CD45RA+ positively selected. The genes are TRBV6-5 and TRBJ2-1, with D perhaps matching TRBD2 (7 bases). This receptor was obtained from a man aged 18 to 30 in good health. Some clones in this sample may be carry-over from other donors' samples. CDR3 region: CASSQGTIGYNEQFF. The CDR3 nucleotides are TGTGCCAGCAGTCAGGGGACTATCGGCTACAATGAGCAGTTCTTC.